This TCR beta chain appears in the sequencing data of a study of shared clonotypes between healthy human individuals. Study-wide points: Sharing of clonotypes among donors was expected to vary with sequencing depth. Rarefaction analysis demonstrated incomplete sorted-subset sequencing notwithstanding large depth.

CD45RO negativity and positive selection for CCR7 defined naive CD8 cells, a population that excluded terminally differentiated effector memory CD45RA+ cells. To note about this clone: The antigen is unknown.

The data were produced by immunoSEQ multiplex PCR, yet TCRdb's version contains in-frame clones alone and is incomplete. The table records roughly 2,000,000 clones, 85% to 95% of them present only once. Germline trimming cut 6 bases from V and 7 bases from J; bases unmatched to any gene: 9. In germline, CDR1 is LGHNA, CDR2 YNFKEQ. This CDR3 region has 13 residues. Input material: naive CD8+ T cells sorted from blood. The clonotype comes from a man younger than 35 in good health. The gene calls are TRBV4-2 and TRBJ2-7; 7 positions agree with TRBD2. The DNA for the CDR3 is TGTGCCAGCAGGACTAGCCCCGGGGAGGAGCAGTACTTC. This translates into CASRTSPGEEQYF.